The TCR beta chain described here comes from a study of blood T cells in healthy people across ages. Alongside a J-beta primer mix, a sample-barcoded 5' primer served in a second PCR lasting 7 to 11 cycles. Unique molecular identifiers of 12 random nucleotides labeled each cDNA. A single record per CDR3 protein comes from TCRdb applying MiXCR to the 5' RACE reads. The sample contains about 770,000 distinct CDR3 sequences, about 42% of which appear only once. The CDR3 consists of 16 residues. Germline-derived CDR1 and CDR2 are SGHTA and FQGNSA. This clonotype has only a few counts. Its cognate antigen is unknown. Study conclusions and caveats: Among T cells, TCR beta diversity per million cells dropped roughly linearly as age rose.

Researchers collected approximately 9.5 milliliters of peripheral blood from every single donor. Each sample had at least 6.5 million PBMCs isolated. The chain joins TRBV7-2 to TRBJ2-5, with 14 positions matching TRBD2. With the DNA end fitting TRBJ2-7 better, the J assignment may be wrong. The TCR originated in a man between 60 and 70 years old in good health. Sequencing input: blood. CDR3 DNA: TGTGCCAGCAGCCCGGGACTAGCGGGGGAGGCTGACGAGCAGTACTTC. Translation gives CASSPGLAGEADEQYF.